A single sample gave rise to the 7 T cell receptor beta chains below, sequenced in a study of T cells after yellow fever vaccination. TCRdb independently ran MiXCR on the 5' RACE reads; one entry per CDR3 protein. The table lists fewer than 450,000 distinct CDR3 sequences, approximately 8% of them singletons. The sequencing here drew on PBMCs, taken around 45 days after the first yellow fever vaccination. Receptor source: a man aged 18 to 30 who received the YFV17D yellow fever vaccine.

This clonotype was seen repeatedly, ten times or more. The chain is built from TRBV10-2 and TRBJ2-3; D ambiguous. V lost 3 bases and J lost 7, with 5 bases in between. This CDR3 comprises 11 residues. The germline V gene has CDR1 WSHSY and CDR2 SAAADI. Here the CDR3 reads CASSDFYTQYF. Here the CDR3 DNA reads TGCGCCAGCAGTGATTTTTATACGCAGTATTTT.

This clonotype has only a few counts. This chain joins TRBV11-2 and TRBJ2-1; 9 bases fit TRBD1. The CDR3 is 17 residues long. The J segment lost 6 bases and the V segment lost 4 bases, leaving 13 bases of the junction unmatched. CDR1 SGHAT and CDR2 FQNNGV come from the germline V gene. The CDR3 nucleotides read TGTGCCAGCAGCTCATCACAGGGGGCGTCTGTTCGCAATGAGCAGTTCTTC. It is translated as CASSSSQGASVRNEQFF. Filled out from reference TRBV11-2 and TRBJ2-1, the complete variable domain reads EAGVAQSPRYKIIEKRQSVAFWCNPISGHATLYWYQQILGQGPKLLIQFQNNGVVDDSQLPKDRFSAERLKGVDSTLKIQPAKLEDSAVYLCASSSSQGASVRNEQFFGPGTRLTVL.

This chain links TRBV12-3 or TRBV12-4 with TRBJ1-5; a weak D match, TRBD1 (5 bases). V lost 3 bases and J 1 base, leaving 10 bases between the germline ends. There are 15 residues in the CDR3. The CDR3 nucleotides are TGTGCCAGCAGTTTTGCAGGGCAGAGCAATCAGCCCCAGCATTTT. It is translated as CASSFAGQSNQPQHF.

The rearrangement links TRBV5-1 to TRBJ2-5; D unclear. With 3 bases removed from V and 6 bases from J, the gap between germline ends came to 12 bases. From germline, CDR1 is SGHRS and CDR2 YFSETQ. CDR3 size: 13 residues. This chain's CDR3 is CASSSENDKTQYF. Here the CDR3 DNA reads TGCGCCAGCAGCTCGGAGAACGACAAGACCCAGTACTTC. Using reference TRBV5-1 and TRBJ2-5 for the parts outside the CDR3, the full variable domain is KAGVTQTPRYLIKTRGQQVTLSCSPISGHRSVSWYQQTPGQGLQFLFEYFSETQRNKGNFPGRFSGRQFSNSRSEMNVSTLELGDSALYLCASSSENDKTQYFGPGTRLLVL.

The chain carries TRBV25-1 and TRBJ2-2, with D possibly called TRBD1 or TRBD2 (5 bases each). The CDR3 runs to 14 residues. Trimming shortened V by 6 bases and J by 5 bases, and 13 bases separated the two germline ends. From germline, CDR1 is MGHDK and CDR2 SYGVNS. The CDR3 loop is CASSLTGQTGELFF. Written as DNA, the CDR3 is TGTGCCAGCAGCCTCACGGGGCAGACCGGGGAGCTGTTTTTT.

The chain employs TRBV6-5 and TRBJ1-1; 7 bases match TRBD1. There are 14 residues in the CDR3. Germline CDR1 reads MNHEY; CDR2 reads SVGAGI. The junction had 13 bases not matched to a gene; V was cut back by 2 bases and J by 13 bases. In DNA, the CDR3 is TGTGCCAGCAGTTACAGGAGGACAGGATCTATTGATTTCTTT. This gives the protein CASSYRRTGSIDFF.

J is TRBJ1-1 and V is TRBV6-5; 9 positions match TRBD1. CDR1 and CDR2 (germline): MNHEY, SVGAGI. This CDR3 has 15 residues. Trimming took 0 bases from V and 4 from J; bases not matched to a gene: 3. The CDR3 DNA reads TGTGCCAGCAGTTACTCCGGACAGGGGAGCACTGAAGCTTTCTTT. Protein sequence: CASSYSGQGSTEAFF.